The 17 T cell receptor beta chains below come from one sample, sequenced in a study of blood T cell repertoires in COVID-19. Data came from immunoSEQ multiplex PCR; TCRdb stores just in-frame clones and leaves some out. The sample lists 350,000 to 450,000 clones, over 75% occurring once. Input material: PBMCs or T cells enriched from blood (not recorded which). Every receptor here comes from a woman between 18 and 29 years old who had been exposed to COVID-19.

The V gene is TRBV3-1 (or the pseudogene TRBV3-2), the J gene TRBJ2-7; tentative D call: TRBD1 (5 bases). The V gene lost 5 bases and the J gene lost 4 bases, with 12 bases spanning the gap. Germline loops: CDR1 LGHDT, CDR2 YNNKEL (reference sequence). The CDR3 covers 13 residues. CDR3 in amino acids: CASSSTGRYEQYF. The CDR3 nucleotides are TGTGCCAGCAGCAGTACAGGTCGATACGAGCAGTACTTC.

J is TRBJ1-1 and V is TRBV5-4; D is unresolved. Germline lookup yields CDR1 SGHNT and CDR2 YYREEE (reference sequence). The CDR3 contains 18 residues. With 3 bases removed from V and 0 bases from J, the gap between germline ends came to 21 bases. CDR3 DNA sequence: TGTGCCAGCAGCTCGCCTCCGGGTTTCGGTTCCATGAACACTGAAGCTTTCTTT. The encoded protein is CASSSPPGFGSMNTEAFF. The full variable domain, completed using reference TRBV5-4 and TRBJ1-1, is ETGVTQSPTHLIKTRGQQVTLRCSSQSGHNTVSWYQQALGQGPQFIFQYYREEENGRGNFPPRFSGLQFPNYSSELNVNALELDDSALYLCASSSPPGFGSMNTEAFFGQGTRLTVV.

This chain connects TRBV11-1 to TRBJ2-7; 7 bases align to TRBD1. The CDR3 contains 15 residues. Trimming took 0 bases from V and 3 from J; bases not matched to a gene: 5. CDR1 is SGHAT, CDR2 FQDESV, per germline (reference sequence). CDR3 protein: CASSLAQGVNYEQYF. Here the CDR3 DNA reads TGTGCCAGCAGCTTAGCTCAGGGGGTAAACTACGAGCAGTACTTC.

V gene TRBV19 combines with J gene TRBJ2-2; TRBD1 might be the D (5 bases). V was shortened by 7 bases and J by 1 base, with 10 bases between the two germline ends. This CDR3 spans 14 amino acids. CDR1 and CDR2 (germline): LNHDA, SQIVND (reference sequence). As DNA, the CDR3 is TGTGCCAGTATGGGTAGGGGGAACACCGGGGAGCTGTTTTTT. This encodes CASMGRGNTGELFF.

This clone is a singleton in its sample. V is TRBV7-2 and J is TRBJ2-5, with D possibly being TRBD2 (5 bases). Germline V gene lookup returns CDR1 SGHTA and CDR2 FQGNSA. The V gene lost 3 bases and the J gene lost 5 bases, with 10 bases spanning the gap. The CDR3 has 13 amino acids. CDR3 coding DNA: TGTGCCAGCAGCTTTTACGGGAAGGAGACCCAGTACTTC. Translating gives CASSFYGKETQYF.

The chain joins TRBV5-4 to TRBJ2-3; 8 bases line up with TRBD2. CDR1 and CDR2 from the germline V gene are SGHNT and YYREEE (reference sequence). The CDR3 runs to 14 residues. Losses at the gene ends were 9 bases for V and 2 bases for J; bases not matched to a gene: 8. The CDR3 DNA reads as TGTGCCACCACCCCGGGAGGGGACACAGATACGCAGTATTTT. Its translation is CATTPGGDTDTQYF.

The chain has TRBV5-1 and TRBJ2-1, with 10 bases matching TRBD2. Trimming cost V 5 bases and J 4 bases; bases outside gene matches: 6. Germline V gene data show CDR1 as SGHRS and CDR2 as YFSETQ. The CDR3 spans 15 residues. The chain's CDR3 is CASRYTSGDYNEQFF. The CDR3 nucleotides are TGCGCCAGCAGGTATACTAGCGGGGATTACAATGAGCAGTTCTTC.

This chain links TRBV3-1 (or the pseudogene TRBV3-2) with TRBJ2-5; D perhaps matches TRBD2 (5 bases). Trimming removed 4 bases at V and 5 bases at J, with 14 bases between. Per germline, CDR1 LGHDT and CDR2 YNNKEL (reference sequence). The CDR3 has 14 amino acids. This CDR3 reads CASSLEGRGETQYF. As DNA, the CDR3 is TGTGCCAGCAGCCTAGAGGGCCGTGGGGAGACCCAGTACTTC.

CDR3 in amino acids: CASSPPSGGYTF. The DNA of the CDR3 is TGTGCCAGCAGTCCACCGTCGGGTGGCTACACCTTC. The chain is built from TRBV6-5 and TRBJ1-2; no clear D. CDR1 is MNHEY, CDR2 SVGAGI, per germline. With 5 bases removed from V and 7 bases from J, the gap between germline ends came to 11 bases. The CDR3 covers 12 residues.

The rearrangement joins TRBV28 to TRBJ1-5; no reliable D call. The CDR3 contains 15 residues. Looked up from germline, CDR1 is MDHEN and CDR2 is SYDVKM. The germline V and J ends were trimmed by 8 bases and 0 bases, with 14 bases remaining between them. Here the CDR3 reads CASSWRQNSNQPQHF. The CDR3 DNA follows: TGTGCCAGCTCATGGAGGCAGAATAGCAATCAGCCCCAGCATTTT.

The chain uses TRBV7-2 and TRBJ2-7; 9 bases agree with TRBD1. CDR1 is SGHTA, CDR2 FQGNSA, per germline. This CDR3 contains 15 residues. After removal of 2 bases from V and 6 bases from J, the junction contained 8 bases not matched to a gene. CDR3 bases: TGTGCCAGCAGCTTAACCGGGACAGGGTTTGGCGAGCAGTACTTC. This gives the protein CASSLTGTGFGEQYF.

CDR3 DNA sequence: TGTGCCAGCAGTTCGACGGGGTTCAACGAAAAACTGTTTTTT. This sequence encodes CASSSTGFNEKLFF. This sequence joins TRBV28 and TRBJ1-4; no definite D call. This CDR3 spans 14 amino acids. Germline-derived CDR1 and CDR2 are MDHEN and SYDVKM. Trimming took 4 bases from V and 8 from J, leaving 14 bases between them.

J is TRBJ2-1 and V is TRBV19; 7 bases are shared with TRBD1. Germline CDR1 reads LNHDA; CDR2 reads SQIVND (reference sequence). The length of the CDR3 is 18 residues. The ends lost 3 bases at V and 2 bases at J; junction bases unmatched: 13. CDR3 sequence (DNA): TGTGCCAGTAGTATCGCCCGCTTAACAGGGGTTCCCTACAATGAGCAGTTCTTC. Translation gives CASSIARLTGVPYNEQFF.

V is TRBV2 and J is TRBJ2-7, with 9 bases aligning to TRBD2. The junction had 12 bases not matched to a gene; V was cut back by 11 bases and J by 4 bases. Germline V gene data show CDR1 as SNHLY and CDR2 as FYNNEI. The CDR3 has 14 residues. CDR3 coding DNA: TGTGCCTTAAAGACCGGGACTAGCCTTTACGAGCAGTACTTC. Its translation is CALKTGTSLYEQYF.

In its sample, this clone was seen a few times. V and J are TRBV6-4 and TRBJ1-2; 9 positions match TRBD1. This CDR3 spans 14 amino acids. The V gene end was trimmed by 6 bases and the J gene end by 4 bases; junction bases not matched to a gene: 6. CDR1 is MRHNA, CDR2 SNTAGT, per germline. The CDR3 region is CASSPGQGVYGYTF. CDR3 coding DNA: TGTGCCAGCAGCCCGGGACAGGGAGTCTATGGCTACACCTTC.

This CDR3 is CASSLDRVNTEAFF. CDR3 DNA: TGCGCCAGCAGCTTGGACAGGGTGAACACTGAAGCTTTCTTT. V and J are TRBV5-1 and TRBJ1-1, with D possibly matching TRBD1 (6 bases). From germline, CDR1 is SGHRS and CDR2 YFSETQ. This CDR3 region has 14 residues. Trimming left V 0 bases short and J 0 bases short, with 6 bases between.

The chain combines TRBV30 with TRBJ2-7, with D tentatively TRBD1 (6 bases). CDR1 and CDR2 from the germline V gene are GTSNPN and SVGIG (reference sequence). The CDR3 runs to 14 residues. V lost 1 base to trimming and J lost 3 bases, with 13 bases between them. The CDR3 region is CAWSADSGLYEQYF. Written as DNA, the CDR3 is TGTGCCTGGAGTGCGGACAGTGGACTCTACGAGCAGTACTTC.